Presented here are 22 T cell receptor beta chains from one specimen sequenced in a study of Ad26.COV2.S vaccination and SARS-CoV-2 variants. The data were produced by immunoSEQ multiplex PCR, yet TCRdb's version contains in-frame clones alone and is incomplete. Of over 110,000 clones detected, 70% to 90% appear once; the ten largest clones hold 4% to 6%. Material: peripheral blood, obtained after recovery from COVID-19. The receptors shown here come from a human donor who had recovered from COVID-19.

The chain is built from TRBV2 and TRBJ2-7, with TRBD2 matching over 11 bases. The CDR3 length is 15 residues. V was clipped by 10 bases and J by 2 bases; unmatched bases: 10. Germline lookup yields CDR1 SNHLY and CDR2 FYNNEI. In nucleotides, the CDR3 is TGTGCCACCACCCGCACTAGCGGGGGACCCTACGAGCAGTACTTC. It yields the protein CATTRTSGGPYEQYF.

V and J are TRBV4-1 and TRBJ2-2, with TRBD1 matching 10 bases. The CDR3 extends over 18 amino acids. Trimming at V came to 4 bases and at J to 2 bases, leaving 10 bases not matched to a gene. Germline-derived CDR1 and CDR2 are MGHRA and YSYEKL. The chain's CDR3 is CASSPGTGEGPNTGELFF. CDR3 nucleotide sequence: TGCGCCAGCAGCCCCGGGACAGGGGAGGGTCCAAACACCGGGGAGCTGTTTTTT.

The rearrangement links TRBV7-9 to TRBJ2-5; D not resolved. The length of the CDR3 is 13 residues. Germline CDR1 SEHNR, CDR2 FQNEAQ (reference sequence). V gave up 5 bases and J gave up 2 bases, with 9 bases separating them. The CDR3, as DNA: TGTGCCAGCAGCCGCCCGGTACAAGAGACCCAGTACTTC. It encodes CASSRPVQETQYF.

The chain has TRBV18 and TRBJ2-1; D may be TRBD1 or TRBD2 (6 bases each). This CDR3 has 15 residues. The V end was cut by 2 bases, the J end by 6 bases, with 14 bases between. Germline-derived CDR1 and CDR2 are KGHSH and LQKENI. CDR3 region: CASSPGGTRLNEQFF. CDR3 DNA: TGTGCCAGCTCACCAGGGGGGACACGCCTCAATGAGCAGTTCTTC.

The rearrangement joins TRBV10-2 to TRBJ2-7; D ambiguous. The CDR3 extends over 13 amino acids. Trimming cost V 2 bases and J 4 bases, with 9 bases left between them. The germline CDR1 and CDR2 sequences are WSHSY and SAAADI. CDR3 nucleotide sequence: TGCGCCAGCAGTGAGGGCCAGACGTACGAGCAGTACTTC. This codes for CASSEGQTYEQYF.

CDR3 amino acids: CASTTRSGRSPLHF. CDR3 sequence (DNA): TGTGCCAGCACCACCCGATCGGGGAGGTCACCCCTCCACTTT. This chain links TRBV6-5 with TRBJ1-6; no firm D call. Trimming left V 7 bases short and J 10 bases short, with 17 bases between. Germline lookup yields CDR1 MNHEY and CDR2 SVGAGI. This CDR3 region has 14 residues.

This chain uses TRBV9 with TRBJ2-7, with D tentatively TRBD2 (5 bases). The CDR3 is 15 residues long. CDR1 SGDLS and CDR2 YYNGEE come from the germline V gene. V dropped 0 bases and J dropped 5 bases, with 15 bases sitting between them. The CDR3 coding sequence is TGTGCCAGCAGCGTAGGTGGCAACGGGGTCCACGAGCAGTACTTC. Residues: CASSVGGNGVHEQYF.

This clone was recorded once. The chain carries TRBV7-2 and TRBJ1-6; D is uncertain. The length of the CDR3 is 13 residues. Germline-derived CDR1 and CDR2 are SGHTA and FQGNSA. The V end lost 5 bases, the J end lost 9 bases, and 11 bases lay between the germline ends. CDR3 region: CASSLAGSSPLHF. In DNA, the CDR3 is TGTGCCAGCAGCCTCGCGGGGAGTTCACCCCTCCACTTT.

This clone was found a few times. This rearrangement joins TRBV7-9 to TRBJ1-1; D not resolved. The germline V gene has CDR1 SEHNR and CDR2 FQNEAQ (reference sequence). V lost 5 bases to trimming and J lost 4 bases, with 17 bases between them. CDR3 length equals 15 residues. In DNA form, the CDR3 reads TGTGCCAGCAGCCCAGAGCCTCTTCTTCCCACTGAAGCTTTCTTT. This sequence encodes CASSPEPLLPTEAFF.

This rearrangement joins TRBV27 to TRBJ2-1; TRBD2 agrees at 9 bases. CDR3 length: 15 amino acids. From germline, CDR1 is MNHEY and CDR2 SMNVEV (reference sequence). J lost 3 bases, V lost 0 bases, and 0 bases had no gene match. The CDR3, as DNA: TGTGCCAGCAGTTTATCGCGGGGGGGCTACAATGAGCAGTTCTTC. Its translation: CASSLSRGGYNEQFF.

The sample holds one count of this clone. The chain employs TRBV7-9 and TRBJ2-5, with D possibly matching TRBD1 (5 bases). V was cut by 1 base and J by 5 bases, with 8 bases left in between. Germline V gene data show CDR1 as SEHNR and CDR2 as FQNEAQ (reference sequence). The CDR3 covers 13 residues. Written as DNA, the CDR3 is TGTGCCAGCAGCTTAGTAGGGGTGGAGACCCAGTACTTC. This encodes CASSLVGVETQYF. Drawing the rest from reference TRBV7-9 and TRBJ2-5, the complete variable domain is DTGVSQNPRHKITKRGQNVTFRCDPISEHNRLYWYRQTLGQGPEFLTYFQNEAQLEKSRLLSDRFSAERPKGSFSTLEIQRTEQGDSAMYLCASSLVGVETQYFGPGTRLLVL.

This clone came up a few times. This chain uses TRBV2 with TRBJ1-6; no definite D call. Germline CDR1 is SNHLY and CDR2 is FYNNEI. The length of the CDR3 is 14 residues. Trimming removed 1 base from V and 6 bases from J, with 7 bases in between. CDR3 nucleotide sequence: TGTGCCAGCAGTGAAGGTTACCTTAATTCACCCCTCCACTTT. The encoded protein is CASSEGYLNSPLHF.

The chain is built from TRBV5-6 and TRBJ1-1, with 9 nucleotides matching TRBD1. After removal of 5 bases from V and 1 base from J, the junction contained 3 bases not matched to a gene. The CDR3 has 14 residues. Germline-derived CDR1 and CDR2 are SGHDT and YYEEEE. The CDR3 DNA reads as TGTGCCAGCAGTCAGACAGGGGGGAACACTGAAGCTTTCTTT. It encodes CASSQTGGNTEAFF.

This clone has just one count. The rearrangement joins TRBV7-2 to TRBJ2-1, with a tentative D call TRBD2 (6 bases). V was cut by 5 bases and J by 4 bases, with 15 bases left in between. In germline, CDR1 is SGHTA, CDR2 FQGNSA. The CDR3 is 15 amino acids. CDR3 protein: CASSIGGDWYNEQFF. CDR3 sequence (DNA): TGTGCCAGCAGCATAGGTGGGGACTGGTACAATGAGCAGTTCTTC.

The chain is built from TRBV7-9 and TRBJ1-2; 7 bases map to TRBD1. The CDR3 has 15 residues. Germline values: CDR1 SEHNR, CDR2 FQNEAQ (reference sequence). The V gene end was trimmed by 5 bases and the J gene end by 2 bases; junction bases not matched to a gene: 8. This CDR3 reads CASSTLGQSNYGYTF. In DNA, the CDR3 is TGTGCCAGCAGCACCCTGGGACAGTCCAACTATGGCTACACCTTC.

This clone was recorded a few times. In DNA, the CDR3 is TGTGCCAGCTCACCAGGCACAGGGGGGGAAGCTTTCTTT. Its protein product is CASSPGTGGEAFF. J is TRBJ1-1 and V is TRBV18, with 8 bases fitting TRBD1. The ends lost 2 bases at V and 8 bases at J; junction bases unmatched: 4. CDR3 length: 13 residues. Germline V gives CDR1 KGHSH, CDR2 LQKENI.

This clone was observed once. J is TRBJ2-7 and V is TRBV2, with D possibly being TRBD2 (6 bases). The V and J ends lost 9 bases and 5 bases respectively, with 17 bases between them. In germline, CDR1 is SNHLY, CDR2 FYNNEI. The length of the CDR3 is 13 residues. CDR3 in amino acids: CASSTEGRNEQYF. The CDR3 nucleotides read TGTGCCAGTTCGACGGAGGGCAGGAACGAGCAGTACTTC. Together with reference TRBV2 and TRBJ2-7, the CDR3 gives the full variable domain: EPEVTQTPSHQVTQMGQEVILRCVPISNHLYFYWYRQILGQKVEFLVSFYNNEISEKSEIFDDQFSVERPDGSNFTLKIRSTKLEDSAMYFCASSTEGRNEQYFGPGTRLTVT.

Judged by abundance, this clone is large. The CDR3 region has the DNA TGTGCCAGCAGCAAAGCTGGGGCAGACGATAAAGCTAACTATGGCTACACCTTC. It translates to CASSKAGADDKANYGYTF. The rearrangement joins TRBV21-1 to TRBJ1-2; TRBD1 is taken as the D call from the table, unchecked against the DNA. TRBV21-1 is described as a pseudogene. CDR3 size: 18 residues.

This clone was counted a single time. The chain uses TRBV6-1 and TRBJ1-6; D is unclear. Germline lookup yields CDR1 MNHNS and CDR2 SASEGT. The CDR3 consists of 14 residues. Trimming removed 3 bases from V and 8 bases from J, with 11 bases in between. This chain's CDR3 is CASSESYWDSPLHF. The CDR3 DNA is TGTGCCAGCAGTGAGTCTTACTGGGATTCACCCCTCCACTTT.

The chain couples TRBV19 to TRBJ1-1; tentatively, D is TRBD1 (6 bases). V was trimmed by 3 bases and J by 3 bases, leaving 17 bases between them. This CDR3 spans 16 amino acids. The V gene's germline CDR1 is LNHDA and CDR2 SQIVND (reference sequence). CDR3 sequence: CASSIFPGVMDTEAFF. The CDR3, as DNA: TGTGCCAGTAGTATTTTCCCAGGGGTTATGGACACTGAAGCTTTCTTT.

V usage is TRBV7-6 and J usage is TRBJ1-3; 7 nucleotides align to TRBD1. The junction had 9 bases not matched to a gene; V was cut back by 4 bases and J by 0 bases. Germline V gene data show CDR1 as SGHVS and CDR2 as FNYEAQ. The CDR3 runs 17 residues. CDR3 nucleotides: TGTGCCAGCAGCTCGAGGGGGCTTACAGGCTCTGGAAACACCATATATTTT. It is translated as CASSSRGLTGSGNTIYF.

With regard to this clone: Compared with germline, one end of the junction differs, possibly owing to a read error. The chain recombines TRBV7-7 with TRBJ2-5; either TRBD1 or TRBD2 may fit D (5 bases each). This CDR3 has 16 residues. The germline gives CDR1 SSHAT, CDR2 FNYEAQ (reference sequence). The DNA of the CDR3 is TGTGCTAGCAGCCCCGGACTCGAGGGTTCAGGGGAGACCCAGTACTTC. It encodes CASSPGLEGSGETQYF.